A single sample is the source of the 14 T cell receptor beta chains below, sequenced in a study of blood T cell repertoires in COVID-19. Clones were sequenced by immunoSEQ multiplex PCR, and TCRdb holds only the in-frame ones, with some missing. The table lists about 150,000 clones, 75% to 85% of them singletons, with around 9.8% in the top ten. The sample taken for sequencing was peripheral blood. The receptor set was obtained from a woman in her forties or fifties with acute or convalescent COVID-19.

The chain has TRBV7-9 and TRBJ2-2; 11 positions agree with TRBD1. The CDR3 has 16 residues. The ends lost 5 bases at V and 5 bases at J; junction bases unmatched: 7. From germline, CDR1 is SEHNR and CDR2 FQNEAQ (reference sequence). The CDR3 is CASSLSDRGRTGELFF. CDR3 DNA sequence: TGTGCCAGCAGCCTCTCGGACAGGGGGCGAACCGGGGAGCTGTTTTTT.

Of note for this clone: An end of the junction does not agree with germline; a read error may underlie this. The rearrangement links TRBV15 to TRBJ1-1; 10 bases map to TRBD1. Germline CDR1 reads LNHNV; CDR2 reads YYDKDF (reference sequence). The CDR3 contains 12 residues. In DNA form, the CDR3 reads TGTGCCACCAGCAGAGCCGGGACAGGGGCTTACTTT. The encoded protein is CATSRAGTGAYF.

The chain links TRBV27 to TRBJ1-6; D is unclear. The CDR3 covers 13 residues. Looked up from germline, CDR1 is MNHEY and CDR2 is SMNVEV (reference sequence). V lost 3 bases to trimming and J lost 9 bases, with 9 bases between them. The CDR3 DNA reads as TGTGCCAGCAGTTTCGGCGGGCTTTCACCCCTCCACTTT. Protein sequence: CASSFGGLSPLHF.

This clone was seen only a few times. The junction shows a germline mismatch at one end, possibly a read error. J is TRBJ2-1 and V is TRBV28; D remains unclear. CDR3 length: 13 residues. CDR1 and CDR2 (germline): MDHEN, SYDVKM. This CDR3 is CASSPYSNNEQFF. DNA of the CDR3: TGTGCCAGCAGTCCGTACTCCAACAATGAGCAGTTCTTC.

The chain is built from TRBV11-2 and TRBJ2-1; 8 nucleotides agree with TRBD2. The V gene end was trimmed by 5 bases and the J gene end by 5 bases; junction bases not matched to a gene: 8. Germline V gene data show CDR1 as SGHAT and CDR2 as FQNNGV. This CDR3 contains 15 residues. The CDR3: CASSLAGSLHNEQFF. The DNA for the CDR3 is TGTGCCAGCAGCCTAGCGGGTTCCTTACACAATGAGCAGTTCTTC.

This clone was counted between two and nine times. V and J are TRBV5-6 and TRBJ1-2; the match to TRBD1 covers 8 bases. J lost 3 bases, V lost 2 bases, and 9 bases had no gene match. This CDR3 is 16 amino acids long. CDR1 is SGHDT and CDR2 is YYEEEE in the germline V gene. CDR3 protein: CASSFSQGARDYGYTF. CDR3 sequence (DNA): TGTGCCAGCAGCTTCTCCCAGGGGGCCCGAGACTATGGCTACACCTTC.

V gene TRBV30 combines with J gene TRBJ2-1; perhaps TRBD2 as D (5 bases). Trimming pared 1 base from V and 15 bases from J, leaving 13 bases between. Germline CDR1 and CDR2: GTSNPN and SVGIG (reference sequence). The length of the CDR3 is 11 residues. This CDR3 reads CAWSGGSVTFF. As DNA, the CDR3 is TGTGCCTGGAGTGGAGGGAGTGTTACGTTCTTC. Based on the CDR3 plus reference TRBV30 and TRBJ2-1, the full variable domain is SQTIHQWPATLVQPVGSPLSLECTVEGTSNPNLYWYRQAAGRGLQLLFYSVGIGQISSEVPQNLSASRPQDRQFILSSKKLLLSDSGFYLCAWSGGSVTFFGPGTRLTVL.

In this sample, this clone turned up once. V usage is TRBV7-6 and J usage is TRBJ1-4, with D tentatively TRBD1 (5 bases). The CDR3 contains 15 residues. Germline V gene lookup returns CDR1 SGHVS and CDR2 FNYEAQ. V lost 5 bases to trimming and J lost 7 bases, with 17 bases between them. The DNA of the CDR3 is TGTGCCAGCAGCCTCGGGGGAGGTAGGAGTGAAAAACTGTTTTTT. Protein: CASSLGGGRSEKLFF.

This chain joins TRBV6-1 and TRBJ1-3; TRBD1 is a possible D gene (6 bases). The germline V gene has CDR1 MNHNS and CDR2 SASEGT. This CDR3 comprises 17 residues. V was shortened by 3 bases and J by 0 bases, with 15 bases between the two germline ends. The CDR3 region has the DNA TGTGCCAGCAGTGATACAGCGGGGGGCCTCTCTGGAAACACCATATATTTT. Its protein is CASSDTAGGLSGNTIYF.

This clone was seen more than once but under ten times. This rearrangement joins TRBV5-6 to TRBJ2-5; 15 nucleotides align to TRBD2. The CDR3 length is 17 residues. J gave up 2 bases and V 4 bases, and 6 bases lay outside the gene matches. Germline V gene sequence: CDR1 SGHDT, CDR2 YYEEEE. The CDR3 loop reads CASSTPGLAGGQETQYF. The DNA for the CDR3 is TGTGCCAGCAGCACCCCCGGACTAGCGGGGGGGCAAGAGACCCAGTACTTC.

The J gene is TRBJ2-3, the V gene TRBV11-1; D might be TRBD2 (6 bases). The CDR3 extends over 17 amino acids. From germline, CDR1 is SGHAT and CDR2 FQDESV (reference sequence). Trimming took off 0 bases at V and 2 bases at J, with 15 bases between the two ends. CDR3 in DNA: TGTGCCAGCAGCTTAGCGGGGCCCGGGAGCATCACAGATACGCAGTATTTT. Protein product: CASSLAGPGSITDTQYF.

The chain links TRBV4-3 to TRBJ1-6; 8 nucleotides agree with TRBD1. The germline CDR1 and CDR2 sequences are LGHNA and YSLEER. J lost 7 bases, V lost 0 bases, and 5 bases had no gene match. The CDR3 length is 16 residues. The DNA of the CDR3 is TGCGCCAGCAGCCAAGATTCCACAGGGGGAAATTCACCCCTCCACTTT. Translating gives CASSQDSTGGNSPLHF.

The chain carries TRBV7-9 and TRBJ2-1, with TRBD2 matching 11 bases. Germline values: CDR1 SEHNR, CDR2 FQNEAQ (reference sequence). This CDR3 is built from 15 residues. Unmatched junction bases numbered 5, after V lost 3 bases and J lost 7 bases. The CDR3 region is CASSLELAGENEQFF. CDR3 coding DNA: TGTGCCAGCAGCTTGGAACTAGCGGGAGAAAATGAGCAGTTCTTC.

The rearrangement links TRBV5-1 to TRBJ2-3; 12 nucleotides align to TRBD2. Germline V gene data show CDR1 as SGHRS and CDR2 as YFSETQ. The V and J ends lost 0 bases and 0 bases, in that order; junction bases with no gene match: 8. The CDR3 totals 19 residues. CDR3 DNA sequence: TGCGCCAGCAGCTTGGGTAGGACTAGCGGGAAATATAGCACAGATACGCAGTATTTT. Translation gives CASSLGRTSGKYSTDTQYF.